This TCR beta chain was profiled in a study of T cell repertoires in cytomegalovirus infection. About the study: It was the public TCR beta signatures that indicated both CMV infection and matching HLA type.

This clonotype was observed a single time. Antigen: not known. TCRdb processed the reads anew with MiXCR; each CDR3 protein has one entry. Of 700,000 to 950,000 distinct CDR3 sequences in the sample, roughly 33% were seen once. Germline values: CDR1 SNHLY, CDR2 FYNNEI. The J segment lost 7 bases and the V segment lost 7 bases, leaving 15 bases of the junction unmatched. This CDR3 is built from 16 residues. The chain recombines TRBV2 with TRBJ2-1, with TRBD1 identical over 8 bases. Sequencing used cultured CD8+ T cells from PBMCs, obtained from culture after CMV antigen stimulation. This sequence originates from a human donor in good health (CMV status not recorded). Some clones in this sample may be carry-over from other donors' samples. The CDR3 DNA is TGTGCCAGCAACCACTACAGACAGGGGCAGGGAAATGAGCAGTTCTTC. Its protein is CASNHYRQGQGNEQFF. The full variable domain, completed using reference TRBV2 and TRBJ2-1, is EPEVTQTPSHQVTQMGQEVILRCVPISNHLYFYWYRQILGQKVEFLVSFYNNEISEKSEIFDDQFSVERPDGSNFTLKIRSTKLEDSAMYFCASNHYRQGQGNEQFFGPGTRLTVL.